The 13 T cell receptor beta chains below all came from one sample that was sequenced in a study of identifying expanded T cells in peripheral blood. Assay used: immunoSEQ multiplex PCR; TCRdb lists only in-frame clones, some missing. The sample includes approximately 90,000 clones, approximately 85% of them seen just once. The sequenced sample was blood. These receptors all stem from a person aged 18 to 69 in good health.

The rearrangement links TRBV6-5 to TRBJ1-1; no clear D gene. The CDR3 length is 15 residues. Germline V gene data show CDR1 as MNHEY and CDR2 as SVGAGI. Trimming stripped 0 bases from V and 5 bases from J, with 13 bases between. The CDR3 region is CASSYSSSLGTEAFF. The CDR3 coding sequence is TGTGCCAGCAGTTACTCGAGTAGTCTAGGGACTGAAGCTTTCTTT.

The V call is TRBV2, the J call TRBJ2-3; TRBD2 matches at 8 bases. Germline values: CDR1 SNHLY, CDR2 FYNNEI. This CDR3 contains 14 residues. Trimming cost V 7 bases and J 6 bases; bases outside gene matches: 9. CDR3 in amino acids: CASKAGASGDTQYF. CDR3 sequence (DNA): TGTGCCAGCAAAGCGGGGGCCTCCGGGGATACGCAGTATTTT.

V usage is TRBV5-4 and J usage is TRBJ1-1; tentative D call: TRBD1 (5 bases). V was pared by 9 bases and J by 8 bases, with 14 bases between. Germline loops: CDR1 SGHNT, CDR2 YYREEE (reference sequence). This CDR3 contains 11 residues. CDR3 region: CATYRDVEAFF. The CDR3 DNA reads TGTGCCACGTACCGGGACGTAGAAGCTTTCTTT.

The chain carries TRBV7-6 and TRBJ2-1; the match to TRBD2 covers 10 bases. J was trimmed by 6 bases and V by 1 base; bases with no gene match: 3. The CDR3 loop spans 15 amino acids. Germline lookup yields CDR1 SGHVS and CDR2 FNYEAQ. DNA for the CDR3: TGTGCCAGCAGCTTAGACCTAGCGGGGGTCAATGAGCAGTTCTTC. This encodes CASSLDLAGVNEQFF.

The chain uses TRBV6-5 and TRBJ1-2, with 7 bases aligning to TRBD1. Germline CDR1 reads MNHEY; CDR2 reads SVGAGI. The CDR3 covers 13 residues. Trimming cost V 2 bases and J 6 bases; bases outside gene matches: 3. As DNA, the CDR3 is TGTGCCAGCAGTTACGACAGGGCGGATGGCTACACCTTC. Translating it yields CASSYDRADGYTF.

This clone was observed once. The chain carries TRBV20-1 and TRBJ2-5; 7 bases agree with TRBD1. V shed 4 bases, J shed 6 bases, and the junction held 2 bases outside the gene matches. From germline, CDR1 is DFQATT and CDR2 SNEGSKA (reference sequence). The CDR3 runs to 11 residues. Here the CDR3 DNA reads TGCAGTGCTAAGGACAGGAAGACCCAGTACTTC. It encodes CSAKDRKTQYF.

The chain has TRBV29-1 and TRBJ2-3; weak D call: TRBD2 (6 bases). The CDR3 runs to 14 residues. Germline V gene sequence: CDR1 SQVTM, CDR2 ANQGSEA. V was shortened by 3 bases and J by 1 base, with 11 bases between the two germline ends. Here the CDR3 reads CSVERGLGTDTQYF. DNA for the CDR3: TGCAGCGTTGAGCGGGGCTTGGGCACAGATACGCAGTATTTT.

The chain couples TRBV11-2 to TRBJ1-1; no reliable D call. Germline V CDR1 and CDR2: SGHAT, FQNNGV. V was clipped by 3 bases and J by 3 bases, with 5 bases between them. This CDR3 region has 12 residues. CDR3 residues: CASSLQDTEAFF. For the CDR3, the DNA is TGTGCCAGCAGCTTGCAGGACACTGAAGCTTTCTTT.

The chain employs TRBV10-3 and TRBJ1-5; D possibly corresponds to TRBD1 (6 bases). Germline-derived CDR1 and CDR2 are ENHRY and SYGVKD. The V and J ends lost 2 bases and 5 bases respectively, with 10 bases between them. This CDR3 contains 14 residues. The CDR3 DNA follows: TGTGCCATCAGTGAGAACAGGGCAGATCAGCCCCAGCATTTT. Its protein is CAISENRADQPQHF.

The chain carries TRBV7-2 and TRBJ2-2, with 11 bases aligning to TRBD1. This CDR3 is built from 17 residues. The trim removed 4 bases at V and 2 bases at J, leaving 6 bases unmatched. CDR1 and CDR2 from the germline V gene are SGHTA and FQGNSA. CDR3 nucleotide sequence: TGTGCCAGCAGCTCCGGGACAGGGGGAATCAACACCGGGGAGCTGTTTTTT. This sequence encodes CASSSGTGGINTGELFF.

J is TRBJ1-1 and V is TRBV7-2; no clear D. V was clipped by 1 base and J by 1 base, with 7 bases between them. CDR1 is SGHTA, CDR2 FQGNSA, per germline. The CDR3 has 14 residues. The CDR3 loop is CASSLVMANTEAFF. CDR3 DNA: TGTGCCAGCAGCTTAGTTATGGCGAACACTGAAGCTTTCTTT.

This clone was seen more than once but under ten times. This chain joins TRBV7-2 and TRBJ1-1, with unresolved D. CDR1 is SGHTA and CDR2 is FQGNSA in the germline V gene. The CDR3 consists of 14 residues. The V end was cut by 3 bases, the J end by 1 base, with 9 bases between. The CDR3 loop is CASSLFLTNTEAFF. The CDR3 DNA follows: TGTGCCAGCAGCTTGTTCCTCACGAACACTGAAGCTTTCTTT.

The chain uses TRBV19 and TRBJ2-1; D is unclear. CDR3 length equals 15 residues. Trimming took off 5 bases at V and 7 bases at J, with 18 bases between the two ends. CDR1 and CDR2 (germline): LNHDA, SQIVND (reference sequence). CDR3 amino acids: CASSSPGHLLNEQFF. The CDR3 DNA follows: TGTGCCAGTAGTTCCCCCGGGCATTTATTGAATGAGCAGTTCTTC.